Listed below are T cell receptor beta chains from one sample, sequenced in a study of T cell responses to AZD1222 COVID-19 vaccine. Assay: immunoSEQ multiplex PCR; the TCRdb copy retains only in-frame clones and omits some. The sample comprises around 110,000 clones, 85% to 95% of which are singletons, and 1.5% to 2% rests with the top ten. The specimen was peripheral blood, collected 28 days after the second AZD1222 dose. The receptors originated from an adult who received the AZD1222 COVID-19 vaccine. Both conserved end residues are part of each CDR3. The D gene is left open where the match is weak. The size of a clone is reported for some rows only, either as once, few or many, or as a class for expanded clones.

TRBV21-1,.,15,.,TRBJ2-7,TGTGCCAGCACAATCGACTTGGACAGGAACTACGAGCAGTACTTC,CASTIDLDRNYEQYF
TRBV19,.,13,.,TRBJ1-1,TGTGCCAGTAGCCCGACAGGGAACACTGAAGCTTTCTTT,CASSPTGNTEAFF
TRBV6-5,.,14,.,TRBJ2-7,TGTGCCAGCAGTACGGGGGGCGACTCCTACGAGCAGTACTTC,CASSTGGDSYEQYF
TRBV27,.,13,.,TRBJ2-5,TGTGCCAGCAGTAATAGAGGGGTAGAGACCCAGTACTTC,CASSNRGVETQYF
TRBV11-2,.,15,.,TRBJ1-3,TGTGCCAGCAGCTTAGTGGGTCACTCTGGAAACACCATATATTTT,CASSLVGHSGNTIYF
TRBV30,.,14,.,TRBJ1-2,TGTGCCTGGGTATCGCCGACAGCTTTTTATGGCTACACCTTC,CAWVSPTAFYGYTF
TRBV27,.,12,.,TRBJ2-7,TGTGCCAGCAGTCCCACTAGAGCCGAGCAGTACTTC,CASSPTRAEQYF
TRBV9,.,13,.,TRBJ2-2,TGTGCCAGCAGCTCCGAGCTAGCGGGGGAGCTGTTTTTT,CASSSELAGELFF
TRBV10-3,.,14,.,TRBJ1-4,TGTGCCATCAGTGAGTGGACCCTTAATGAAAAACTGTTTTTT,CAISEWTLNEKLFF
TRBV6-1,.,16,.,TRBJ1-5,TGTGCCAGCAGTGAAGGAGGAGGTTATAGCAATCAGCCCCAGCATTTT,CASSEGGGYSNQPQHF
TRBV28,.,16,.,TRBJ1-5,TGTGCCAGCAGTTTTTATGGGGACACGGTGGGGCAGCCCCAGCATTTT,CASSFYGDTVGQPQHF
TRBV7-8,.,15,.,TRBJ2-1,TGTGCCAGCAGCTCCATGGGCGATGTCGACAATGAGCAGTTCTTC,CASSSMGDVDNEQFF
TRBV30,.,16,TRBD2,TRBJ2-5,TGTGCCTGGAGTACTCCTGTGACTAGCGGGAGTGAGACCCAGTACTTC,CAWSTPVTSGSETQYF
TRBV7-9,.,16,.,TRBJ1-4,TGTGCCAGCAGCTTAGGAGGGGGAGCAACTAATGAAAAACTGTTTTTT,CASSLGGGATNEKLFF
TRBV27,.,13,TRBD1,TRBJ1-2,TGTGCCAGCAGCACAGGGGTCGGATATGGCTACACCTTC,CASSTGVGYGYTF
TRBV28,.,14,TRBD1,TRBJ1-6,TGTGCCAGCATCTTAGGGACAGACAATTCACCCCTCCACTTT,CASILGTDNSPLHF
TRBV5-1,.,14,.,TRBJ2-5,TGCGCCAGCAGCTCCGGGACTCACCAAGAGACCCAGTACTTC,CASSSGTHQETQYF
TRBV30,.,13,.,TRBJ1-3,TGTGCCTGGAGTGTGGGCTCTGGAAACACCATATATTTT,CAWSVGSGNTIYF
TRBV6-5,.,14,TRBD1,TRBJ2-1,TGTGCCAGCAGTTCCTCCCAGGGGGTTGGGGAGCAGTTCTTC,CASSSSQGVGEQFF
TRBV20-1,.,11,TRBD2,TRBJ2-7,TGCAGTGCTGGGGGACTAGCGGTGCAGTACTTC,CSAGGLAVQYF
TRBV11-2,.,12,.,TRBJ2-1,TGTGCCAGCAGCTTAGATGGGAATGAGCAGTTCTTC,CASSLDGNEQFF
TRBV7-9,.,12,.,TRBJ2-2,TGTGCCAGCAGTATAGATACCGGGGAGCTGTTTTTT,CASSIDTGELFF
TRBV6-5,.,13,.,TRBJ1-2,TGTGCCAGCAGTTATAGGGGTATGGGGGGCTACACCTTC,CASSYRGMGGYTF
TRBV27,.,15,TRBD1,TRBJ1-5,TGTGCCAGCAGTGCGGGGGGGACAGCCCTACAGCCCCAGCATTTT,CASSAGGTALQPQHF
TRBV7-6,.,14,TRBD2,TRBJ2-2,TGTGCCAGCAGCTTAGGGACTAGCACCGGGGAGCTGTTTTTT,CASSLGTSTGELFF
TRBV20-1,.,13,.,TRBJ1-1,TGCAGTGCTAGTAACCTACCCGGGTTGGGAGCTTTCTTT,CSASNLPGLGAFF
TRBV6-1,.,16,TRBD1,TRBJ2-1,TGTGCCAGCAGTGTCGACCCGGGACAGGGTAACAATGAGCAGTTCTTC,CASSVDPGQGNNEQFF
TRBV2,.,13,TRBD2,TRBJ2-1,TGTGCCAGCAGTGAGGGACTAACCAGAGAGCAGTTCTTC,CASSEGLTREQFF
TRBV19,.,14,.,TRBJ2-1,TGTGCCAGTAGTATGATGGCAGCCAACAATGAGCAGTTCTTC,CASSMMAANNEQFF
TRBV5-1,.,11,.,TRBJ2-2,TGCGCCAGCAAGGGCACCGGGGAGCTGTTTTTT,CASKGTGELFF
TRBV7-9,.,17,.,TRBJ2-7,TGTGCCAGCAGCAGAGGGTCTTCCGGGACCGCCCCCTACGAGCAGTACTTC,CASSRGSSGTAPYEQYF
TRBV29-1,.,15,TRBD1,TRBJ2-7,TGCAGCGTTGCCCGGACAGGGGGCGCGAGTGACGAGCAGTACTTC,CSVARTGGASDEQYF
TRBV7-3,once,14,TRBD1,TRBJ1-1,TGTGCCAGCAGCTTAACCGAGGGGGCGACTGAAGCTTTCTTT,CASSLTEGATEAFF
TRBV3-1/TRBV3-2,.,14,.,TRBJ1-1,TGTGCCAGCAGCCAAGAAGGGGTCTCCACTGAAGCTTTCTTT,CASSQEGVSTEAFF
TRBV11-3,.,13,.,TRBJ2-3,TGTGCCAGCAGCCAAGGTAGTCCGGATACGCAGTATTTT,CASSQGSPDTQYF
TRBV5-1,.,14,TRBD1,TRBJ1-4,TGCGCCAGCAGCCCCGGGACAGGGAGTGAAAAACTGTTTTTT,CASSPGTGSEKLFF
TRBV27,.,15,.,TRBJ1-1,TGTGCCAGCACGGTCGGACGGCCGGGGGACACTGAAGCTTTCTTT,CASTVGRPGDTEAFF
TRBV29-1,few,11,.,TRBJ1-1,TGCAGCGCCACCGGGACACTTGAAGCTTTCTTT,CSATGTLEAFF
TRBV3-1/TRBV3-2,.,13,.,TRBJ2-3,TGTGCCAGCAGCCAAGGGCTAAGAGATACGCAGTATTTT,CASSQGLRDTQYF
TRBV18,.,16,TRBD1,TRBJ2-2,TGTGCCAGCTCAGCTGGGACAGGGGGCGCCTCCGGGGAGCTGTTTTTT,CASSAGTGGASGELFF
TRBV5-1,.,16,TRBD1,TRBJ2-1,TGCGCCAGCAGCTTATCCCTGGGGACAGGGGGCGGTGAGCAGTTCTTC,CASSLSLGTGGGEQFF